A selection of T cell receptor beta chains follows, all from one sample in a study of lymphopenia after photon versus proton radiotherapy. Data came from immunoSEQ multiplex PCR; TCRdb stores just in-frame clones and leaves some out. The data contain roughly 150,000 clones, about 88% of them seen just once; the ten biggest clones take up approximately 4.6%. Sequencing used peripheral blood, obtained from a patient treated with photon-based radiotherapy. These receptors were obtained from a man aged 50 to 59 with gastric cancer. CDR3s include the opening cysteine and the closing phenylalanine or tryptophan. D genes are given only for firm matches. Size is omitted from some rows. Given values are once, few, many or a class for expanded clones.

d_call j_call v_call clone_size cdr3_aa cdr3_nt
- TRBJ1-4 TRBV9 - CASSPLGGFNEKLFF TGTGCCAGCAGCCCCTTAGGGGGGTTTAATGAAAAACTGTTTTTT
- TRBJ2-7 TRBV9 - CASSVTTGKSYEQYF TGTGCCAGCAGCGTAACTACAGGAAAATCCTACGAGCAGTACTTC
- TRBJ2-7 TRBV10-3 - CAISGAGPYEQYF TGTGCCATCAGTGGGGCAGGCCCCTACGAGCAGTACTTC
- TRBJ1-2 TRBV5-6 - CASSLPPGSSNYGYTF TGTGCCAGCAGCCTACCGCCGGGATCCTCGAACTATGGCTACACCTTC
TRBD2 TRBJ2-5 TRBV4-3 once CASSQGSGGDQETQYF TGCGCCAGCAGCCAGGGGAGCGGGGGGGACCAAGAGACCCAGTACTTC
TRBD1 TRBJ1-5 TRBV19 - CASSIPRQGGRNQPQHF TGTGCCAGTAGTATCCCTCGACAGGGAGGGAGGAATCAGCCCCAGCATTTT
TRBD1 TRBJ2-7 TRBV7-2 once CASSLVSQGAAYEQYF TGTGCCAGCAGCTTAGTGTCACAGGGGGCGGCCTACGAGCAGTACTTC
- TRBJ1-4 TRBV2 - CASSDEKLFF TGTGCCAGCAGTGATGAAAAACTGTTTTTT
TRBD1 TRBJ1-5 TRBV2 - CASNLQGNQPQHF TGTGCCAGCAACCTACAGGGGAATCAGCCCCAGCATTTT
- TRBJ1-1 TRBV5-1 - CASSLSPMNTEAFF TGCGCCAGCAGCTTATCACCGATGAACACTGAAGCTTTCTTT
- TRBJ2-6 TRBV7-9 - CASSPTPISYSGANVLTF TGTGCCAGCAGCCCAACCCCTATTTCGTATTCTGGGGCCAACGTCCTGACTTTC
TRBD1 TRBJ2-3 TRBV2 - CASSRDRASTDTQYF TGTGCCAGCAGTAGGGACAGGGCTAGCACAGATACGCAGTATTTT
- TRBJ2-7 TRBV9 - CASSAQGPEQYF TGTGCCAGCAGTGCACAGGGACCCGAGCAGTACTTC
TRBD1 TRBJ1-1 TRBV7-2 - CASSLGQRNTEAFF TGTGCCAGCAGCTTGGGACAGAGAAACACTGAAGCTTTCTTT
- TRBJ2-2 TRBV6-5 - CASSSPSRLHTGELFF TGTGCCAGCAGTTCCCCCTCTAGGCTCCACACCGGGGAGCTGTTTTTT
TRBD1 TRBJ2-1 TRBV7-3 - CASSPGWGQEQFF TGTGCCAGCAGCCCCGGGTGGGGACAGGAGCAGTTCTTC
- TRBJ2-1 TRBV6-4 - CASSDLRSNEQFF TGTGCCAGCAGTGATCTAAGGTCGAATGAGCAGTTCTTC
- TRBJ2-7 TRBV29-1 - CSVLTVPARGEQYF TGCAGCGTTCTAACTGTCCCCGCCCGTGGCGAGCAGTACTTC
- TRBJ2-3 TRBV27 - CASSFVSYYSGTDTQYF TGTGCCAGCAGTTTCGTGTCTTACTACTCCGGCACAGATACGCAGTATTTT
TRBD2 TRBJ2-7 TRBV7-3 - CASSLVLAGVGEQYF TGTGCCAGCAGCTTAGTATTAGCGGGAGTTGGGGAGCAGTACTTC
TRBD2 TRBJ2-1 TRBV9 - CASSVVGFHWGLAGYNEQFF TGTGCCAGCAGCGTAGTCGGATTCCACTGGGGACTAGCGGGGTACAATGAGCAGTTCTTC
TRBD2 TRBJ2-1 TRBV11-2 - CASRRLIGTSNEQFF TGTGCCAGCCGAAGATTAATTGGGACTAGCAATGAGCAGTTCTTC
TRBD1 TRBJ1-4 TRBV5-6 few CASSRTGLREKLFF TGTGCCAGCAGCAGGACAGGGCTGCGTGAAAAACTGTTTTTT
- TRBJ1-2 TRBV9 - CASSRGIGYGYTF TGTGCCAGCAGCCGGGGAATCGGCTATGGCTACACCTTC
TRBD1 TRBJ1-1 TRBV5-1 - CASSLEGTAMNTEAFF TGCGCCAGCAGCTTGGAGGGGACAGCCATGAACACTGAAGCTTTCTTT
TRBD1 TRBJ2-7 TRBV19 - CASSSGTGQYEQYF TGTGCCAGTAGCTCCGGGACAGGGCAGTACGAGCAGTACTTC
- TRBJ1-1 TRBV28 once CASSRTQAFF TGTGCCAGCAGCCGGACACAAGCTTTCTTT
- TRBJ2-2 TRBV27 - CASSLSYTVAVTGELFF TGTGCCAGCAGTTTATCGTATACAGTGGCGGTAACCGGGGAGCTGTTTTTT
- TRBJ2-7 TRBV6-1 - CASKMDGLYEQYF TGTGCCAGCAAGATGGACGGTCTCTACGAGCAGTACTTC
- TRBJ1-1 TRBV6-6 - CASTLAGDWTEAFF TGTGCCAGCACCCTGGCGGGCGATTGGACTGAAGCTTTCTTT
TRBD1 TRBJ1-1 TRBV2 - CASSERPGGETEAFF TGTGCCAGCAGTGAACGGCCAGGGGGTGAAACTGAAGCTTTCTTT
- TRBJ1-4 TRBV6-4 once CASSKNGGTNEKLFF TGTGCCAGCAGTAAAAACGGGGGTACTAATGAAAAACTGTTTTTT
- TRBJ1-4 TRBV11-2 - CASSLGHPGGEKLFF TGTGCCAGCAGCTTAGGGCACCCGGGGGGGGAAAAACTGTTTTTT
TRBD1 TRBJ1-4 TRBV5-1 - CASSGGQGREKLFF TGCGCCAGCAGCGGCGGACAGGGTCGTGAAAAACTGTTTTTT
TRBD2 TRBJ2-7 TRBV15 - CATSRTSGRVEQYF TGTGCCACCAGCAGGACTAGCGGGAGGGTCGAGCAGTACTTC
- TRBJ2-1 TRBV5-1 - CASSLDVPSSYNEQFF TGCGCCAGCAGCTTGGATGTACCGAGCTCCTACAATGAGCAGTTCTTC
- TRBJ2-7 TRBV6-5 - CASSLFGRGGRYEQYF TGTGCCAGCAGTTTGTTCGGCCGGGGCGGACGCTACGAGCAGTACTTC
- TRBJ2-4 TRBV14 - CASSSRTRRDIQYF TGTGCCAGCAGCTCGAGGACACGGCGTGACATTCAGTACTTC
- TRBJ2-7 TRBV7-6 - CASSSLGGEQYF TGTGCCAGCAGCTCGCTGGGGGGCGAGCAGTACTTC
TRBD2 TRBJ2-7 TRBV5-1 - CASSPGTSQAYEQYF TGCGCCAGCAGCCCCGGGACTAGCCAAGCCTACGAGCAGTACTTC
- TRBJ1-2 TRBV30 - CAWSPTGPVYGYTF TGTGCCTGGAGTCCCACAGGGCCCGTCTATGGCTACACCTTC
TRBD2 TRBJ2-3 TRBV12-5 - CASGLSLFTSGLTDTQYF TGTGCTAGTGGTTTGTCCCTCTTTACTAGCGGGCTCACAGATACGCAGTATTTT
- TRBJ2-2 TRBV6-6 - CASSLDFPGELFF TGTGCCAGCAGTCTGGACTTCCCCGGGGAGCTGTTTTTT
- TRBJ1-2 TRBV7-2 - CASSPFQAPYGYTF TGTGCCAGCAGCCCCTTCCAGGCTCCCTATGGCTACACCTTC
- TRBJ1-2 TRBV5-4 once CASSRDRTYGYTF TGTGCCAGCAGCCGTGACAGGACCTATGGCTACACCTTC
TRBD2 TRBJ2-3 TRBV10-2 - CASSGTSETDTQYF TGCGCCAGCAGTGGGACTAGCGAGACAGATACGCAGTATTTT
TRBD1 TRBJ2-7 TRBV4-2 - CASSQEGTGGSYEQYF TGTGCCAGCAGCCAAGAAGGGACAGGGGGTTCCTACGAGCAGTACTTC
- TRBJ2-5 TRBV6-6 - CASSYQLETQYF TGTGCCAGCAGTTATCAGCTGGAGACCCAGTACTTC
- TRBJ2-7 TRBV28 - CASSPHVGEQYF TGTGCCAGCAGTCCCCATGTTGGCGAGCAGTACTTC
TRBD1 TRBJ2-3 TRBV7-6 - CASSPRTGLSTDTQYF TGTGCCAGCAGCCCGAGGACAGGGCTTAGCACAGATACGCAGTATTTT
- TRBJ1-2 TRBV7-8 - CASSLGDGNYGYTF TGTGCCAGCAGCTTAGGGGACGGAAACTATGGCTACACCTTC
- TRBJ1-1 TRBV30 - CAWSRKPSNTEAFF TGTGCCTGGAGCCGCAAACCTTCGAACACTGAAGCTTTCTTT
TRBD1 TRBJ2-1 TRBV19 - CASSIQPRGPDEQFF TGTGCCAGTAGTATACAGCCAAGGGGGCCGGATGAGCAGTTCTTC
TRBD2 TRBJ2-1 TRBV9 - CASSVDAGGSHNEQFF TGTGCCAGCAGCGTAGACGCGGGAGGGTCGCACAATGAGCAGTTCTTC
- TRBJ1-5 TRBV19 - CASSTPRPFSNQPQHF TGTGCCAGTAGTACACCCCGACCCTTTAGCAATCAGCCCCAGCATTTT